This T cell receptor beta chain originates from a study of response to subunit inactivated influenza vaccine. Study-wide results and caveats: There was a suggestion from the authors that each seasonal influenza vaccination recruits few new T cells.

MiXCR, run by TCRdb on the RT-PCR reads, gives a single entry per CDR3 protein. The data show hundreds of thousands of distinct CDR3 sequences, roughly 8.2% seen once. This CDR3 region has 13 residues. The germline gives CDR1 DFQATT, CDR2 SNEGSKA (reference sequence). Germline trimming cut 3 bases from V and 4 bases from J; bases unmatched to any gene: 4. Only a few counts were recorded for this clonotype. The antigen is unknown. Specimen: PBMCs from blood, collected around 25 months after vaccination. This clonotype was sampled from a man aged 50 to 75 who received an inactivated influenza vaccine. The chain is built from TRBV20-1 and TRBJ2-5; TRBD2 agrees at 8 bases. The CDR3 reads CSASGRAGETQYF. Here the CDR3 DNA reads TGCAGTGCTAGCGGGAGGGCCGGAGAGACCCAGTACTTC.